What follows are 24 T cell receptor beta chains derived from one specimen sequenced in a study of blood T cell repertoires in COVID-19. Produced via immunoSEQ multiplex PCR; TCRdb's table is partial and in-frame only. In the table there are 60,000 to 100,000 clones, about 87% of which are singletons. Sequencing used peripheral blood. The receptor source for this set is a man aged 50-60 years with active COVID-19.

The chain carries TRBV6-5 and TRBJ2-1, with 11 bases fitting TRBD1. Germline trimming cut 6 bases from V and 8 bases from J; bases unmatched to any gene: 9. CDR3 length: 15 amino acids. In germline, CDR1 is MNHEY, CDR2 SVGAGI. The CDR3: CASSPGTGGFDEQFF. The CDR3, as DNA: TGTGCCAGCAGCCCCGGGACAGGGGGATTCGATGAGCAGTTCTTC.

This chain links TRBV2 with TRBJ2-2, with D hard to call. Germline loops: CDR1 SNHLY, CDR2 FYNNEI. Trimming left V 4 bases short and J 6 bases short, with 6 bases between. The CDR3 covers 12 residues. The CDR3 reads CASSVGAGELFF. The CDR3 nucleotides read TGTGCCAGCAGTGTAGGAGCCGGGGAGCTGTTTTTT.

This clone was detected only once. This chain links TRBV11-3 with TRBJ2-1; no definite D call. The CDR3 covers 15 residues. Germline assignment: CDR1 SGHNT and CDR2 YENEEA. V was shortened by 1 base and J by 5 bases, with 12 bases between the two germline ends. CDR3: CASSLVSSGNNEQFF. The CDR3, as DNA: TGTGCCAGCAGCTTAGTTAGTTCAGGAAACAATGAGCAGTTCTTC.

The V gene is TRBV7-9, the J gene TRBJ1-6; D unclear. Germline V gives CDR1 SEHNR, CDR2 FQNEAQ (reference sequence). The CDR3 sequence is 15 residues long. V was pared by 5 bases and J by 8 bases, with 16 bases between. For the CDR3, the DNA is TGTGCCAGCAGCCTAGACGCCGAGGCCCATTCACCCCTCCACTTT. Translation gives CASSLDAEAHSPLHF.

The chain uses TRBV10-3 and TRBJ2-5; D is ambiguous. The CDR3 has 13 residues. CDR1 is ENHRY, CDR2 SYGVKD, per germline. With 10 bases removed from V and 3 bases from J, the gap between germline ends came to 15 bases. The CDR3, as DNA: TGTGCCAGCCAACAGAGTTATGAAGAGACCCAGTACTTC. This translates into CASQQSYEETQYF.

The genes are TRBV9 and TRBJ1-4; 8 bases align to TRBD1. The ends lost 4 bases at V and 8 bases at J; junction bases unmatched: 10. In germline, CDR1 is SGDLS, CDR2 YYNGEE. The CDR3 covers 15 residues. This CDR3 is CASSTLGQGWEKLFF. The DNA of the CDR3 is TGTGCCAGCAGCACCCTCGGACAGGGTTGGGAAAAACTGTTTTTT.

The chain links TRBV10-3 to TRBJ2-2; possibly TRBD2 for D (6 bases). V lost 4 bases to trimming and J lost 1 base, with 10 bases between them. CDR1 and CDR2 from the germline V gene are ENHRY and SYGVKD. This CDR3 spans 15 amino acids. The CDR3 here is CAISGASENTGELFF. As DNA, the CDR3 is TGTGCCATCAGTGGGGCTAGCGAGAACACCGGGGAGCTGTTTTTT.

The V call is TRBV29-1, the J call TRBJ2-5; D is possibly TRBD2 (5 bases). The V gene lost 1 base and the J gene lost 5 bases, with 11 bases spanning the gap. This CDR3 contains 13 residues. Germline V gives CDR1 SQVTM, CDR2 ANQGSEA. The CDR3 sequence: CSVEVSSRETQYF. The CDR3 coding sequence is TGCAGCGTTGAAGTTTCTAGCCGGGAGACCCAGTACTTC. Complete variable domain (other parts from reference TRBV29-1 and TRBJ2-5): SAVISQKPSRDICQRGTSLTIQCQVDSQVTMMFWYRQQPGQSLTLIATANQGSEATYESGFVIDKFPISRPNLTFSTLTVSNMSPEDSSIYLCSVEVSSRETQYFGPGTRLLVL.

The chain employs TRBV9 and TRBJ2-2; TRBD1 might be the D (6 bases). This CDR3 contains 15 residues. Germline V CDR1 and CDR2: SGDLS, YYNGEE. Trimming pared 3 bases from V and 4 bases from J, leaving 13 bases between. CDR3 protein: CASSGWGRGTGELFF. DNA for the CDR3: TGTGCCAGCAGCGGATGGGGGCGAGGCACCGGGGAGCTGTTTTTT.

V usage is TRBV7-2 and J usage is TRBJ2-7; 7 nucleotides align to TRBD1. This CDR3 is built from 15 residues. V was clipped by 1 base and J by 3 bases; unmatched bases: 6. Per germline, CDR1 SGHTA and CDR2 FQGNSA. CDR3 region: CASSLDSGGLYEQYF. The CDR3 nucleotides read TGTGCCAGCAGCTTAGATTCAGGGGGTCTCTACGAGCAGTACTTC.

The CDR3 sequence: CSVAPAGSNQPQHF. The CDR3 DNA follows: TGCAGCGTTGCTCCCGCGGGTAGCAATCAGCCCCAGCATTTT. The V call is TRBV29-1, the J call TRBJ1-5; D is undetermined. This CDR3 is built from 14 residues. The V gene's germline CDR1 is SQVTM and CDR2 ANQGSEA. Trimming shortened V by 4 bases and J by 0 bases, and 10 bases separated the two germline ends. The entire variable domain, with the rest obtained from reference TRBV29-1 and TRBJ1-5, is as follows: SAVISQKPSRDICQRGTSLTIQCQVDSQVTMMFWYRQQPGQSLTLIATANQGSEATYESGFVIDKFPISRPNLTFSTLTVSNMSPEDSSIYLCSVAPAGSNQPQHFGDGTRLSIL.

This clone was seen just once. The rearrangement uses TRBV3-1 (or the pseudogene TRBV3-2) and TRBJ2-1, with D possibly matching TRBD1 (5 bases). The ends were cut back, 4 bases at V and 2 bases at J, with 18 bases in the middle. The CDR3 sequence is 17 residues long. Germline V gene sequence: CDR1 LGHDT, CDR2 YNNKEL (reference sequence). The chain's CDR3 is CASSRLVVQGPYNEQFF. DNA for the CDR3: TGTGCCAGCAGCCGCCTGGTGGTCCAGGGTCCCTACAATGAGCAGTTCTTC.

The V call is TRBV28, the J call TRBJ1-1, with TRBD1 identical over 10 bases. Germline CDR1 MDHEN, CDR2 SYDVKM. The CDR3 runs to 15 residues. V lost 6 bases, J lost 6 bases, and 10 bases stayed unmatched. CDR3 residues: CASSPRQGAKAEAFF. CDR3 bases: TGTGCCAGCAGCCCTCGACAGGGGGCTAAAGCTGAAGCTTTCTTT.

This chain connects TRBV7-9 to TRBJ2-2, with TRBD2 identical over 7 bases. Germline V gene data show CDR1 as SEHNR and CDR2 as FQNEAQ (reference sequence). CDR3 length: 18 amino acids. The V and J ends lost 1 base and 6 bases, in that order; junction bases with no gene match: 14. CDR3 nucleotides: TGTGCCAGCAGCTTAGACAGAGGGCGGACTAGGTCTGCCGGGGAGCTGTTTTTT. It codes for CASSLDRGRTRSAGELFF.

The rearrangement links TRBV6-5 to TRBJ2-1, with D unclear. The V end was cut by 7 bases, the J end by 9 bases, with 7 bases between. Germline lookup yields CDR1 MNHEY and CDR2 SVGAGI. The CDR3 has 10 residues. CDR3 region: CASTYREQFF. The CDR3 DNA follows: TGTGCCAGCACCTACCGTGAGCAGTTCTTC.

The chain is built from TRBV6-5 and TRBJ2-7; 9 bases match TRBD1. The CDR3 runs to 14 residues. From germline, CDR1 is MNHEY and CDR2 SVGAGI. With V trimmed by 9 bases and J by 5 bases, 11 bases remained unmatched. CDR3 DNA sequence: TGTGCCAGTCAACCCTACAGGGGGCTAGACGAGCAGTACTTC. It is translated as CASQPYRGLDEQYF.

The gene calls are TRBV6-5 and TRBJ2-7, with 10 bases that match TRBD1. This CDR3 has 14 residues. Looked up from germline, CDR1 is MNHEY and CDR2 is SVGAGI. With V trimmed by 6 bases and J by 4 bases, 6 bases remained unmatched. Written as DNA, the CDR3 is TGTGCCAGCAGGACCGGGACAGGGGTTTACGAGCAGTACTTC. It is translated as CASRTGTGVYEQYF.

The chain carries TRBV5-4 and TRBJ1-1; possibly TRBD1 for D (6 bases). With 0 bases removed from V and 6 bases from J, the gap between germline ends came to 9 bases. The CDR3 runs to 13 residues. Germline CDR1 is SGHNT and CDR2 is YYREEE (reference sequence). In DNA, the CDR3 is TGTGCCAGCAGCTTGGGCGGACAGTCTGAAGCTTTCTTT. Its translation: CASSLGGQSEAFF.

The V and J genes are TRBV6-5 and TRBJ2-5, with a possible D match to TRBD2 (6 bases). This CDR3 contains 14 residues. V was pared by 2 bases and J by 4 bases, with 11 bases between. Germline values: CDR1 MNHEY, CDR2 SVGAGI. CDR3 sequence: CASSYTEGLETQYF. Here the CDR3 DNA reads TGTGCCAGCAGTTACACGGAGGGCTTAGAGACCCAGTACTTC.

V and J are TRBV5-1 and TRBJ2-7; 7 bases map to TRBD2. CDR1 SGHRS and CDR2 YFSETQ come from the germline V gene. The CDR3 runs to 14 residues. The trim removed 4 bases at V and 4 bases at J, leaving 8 bases unmatched. This chain's CDR3 is CASSLRTSGYEQYF. Written as DNA, the CDR3 is TGCGCCAGCAGCCTTCGGACTAGTGGTTACGAGCAGTACTTC.

This sequence joins TRBV19 and TRBJ1-5; D gene uncertain. Germline V gene lookup returns CDR1 LNHDA and CDR2 SQIVND (reference sequence). CDR3 size: 13 residues. Deletions cut 3 bases from V and 4 bases from J, with 7 bases between. In DNA form, the CDR3 reads TGTGCCAGTAGTATCGCGCGAAATCAGCCCCAGCATTTT. As protein: CASSIARNQPQHF.

The chain carries TRBV7-9 and TRBJ2-1; weak D call: TRBD1 (5 bases). V was trimmed by 3 bases and J by 8 bases, leaving 8 bases between them. Germline CDR1 and CDR2: SEHNR and FQNEAQ (reference sequence). The CDR3 consists of 12 residues. The CDR3: CASSLKGDEQFF. CDR3 in DNA: TGTGCCAGCAGCTTGAAAGGGGATGAGCAGTTCTTC.

There are a few counts of this clone. The chain joins TRBV7-9 to TRBJ1-3; D unresolved. This CDR3 region has 12 residues. Per germline, CDR1 SEHNR and CDR2 FQNEAQ (reference sequence). V gave up 11 bases and J gave up 3 bases, with 11 bases separating them. This CDR3 is CAPETGGNTIYF. CDR3 sequence (DNA): TGTGCCCCCGAAACGGGTGGAAACACCATATATTTT.

For this clone: The junction differs from germline at one of its ends, possibly a read error. The DNA for the CDR3 is TGCAGCGTTGAGGCGAGTATGTTCTGGGACAGGTCTAACCCGCACTTC. As protein: CSVEASMFWDRSNPHF. V usage is TRBV29-1 and J usage is TRBJ1-2; 8 bases line up with TRBD1. Germline V lookup: CDR1 SQVTM, CDR2 ANQGSEA. The CDR3 sequence is 16 residues long.